Following are 3 T cell receptor beta chains from one sample sequenced in a study of blood T cell repertoires in COVID-19. The repertoire was sequenced with immunoSEQ multiplex PCR; TCRdb's copy has only in-frame clones and lacks some. The table lists approximately 180,000 clones, under 90% of them singletons. Sequencing was performed on peripheral blood. These receptors were collected from a person between 65 and 79 years old with COVID-19, enrolled during active disease.

The V gene is TRBV7-2, the J gene TRBJ2-7; D not certain. The CDR3 extends over 13 amino acids. Per germline, CDR1 SGHTA and CDR2 FQGNSA. V dropped 8 bases and J dropped 0 bases, with 11 bases sitting between them. The CDR3 reads CASGQAISYEQYF. CDR3 DNA sequence: TGTGCCAGCGGGCAGGCTATCTCCTACGAGCAGTACTTC.

This chain joins TRBV27 and TRBJ1-2; 10 nucleotides agree with TRBD1. V lost 6 bases to trimming and J lost 3 bases; unmatched junction nucleotides: 13. The CDR3 is 17 amino acids. Germline lookup yields CDR1 MNHEY and CDR2 SMNVEV (reference sequence). Written as DNA, the CDR3 is TGTGCCAGCAGAGGGGGTGGTTGGGACAGGGGTGACTATGGCTACACCTTC. This sequence encodes CASRGGGWDRGDYGYTF.

This rearrangement joins TRBV3-1 (or the pseudogene TRBV3-2) to TRBJ1-4; 8 nucleotides line up with TRBD1. CDR3 size: 16 residues. V lost 1 base to trimming and J lost 6 bases; unmatched junction nucleotides: 7. CDR1 is LGHDT and CDR2 is YNNKEL in the germline V gene (reference sequence). The CDR3 DNA is TGTGCCAGCAGCCAAGTTTGGGGACAGGAGGATGAAAAACTGTTTTTT. This encodes CASSQVWGQEDEKLFF.